These 5 T cell receptor beta chains share one sample of origin, sequenced in a study of OX40 agonist ivuxolimab in advanced cancers. Libraries came from the immunoSEQ multiplex PCR assay. TCRdb stores this immuneACCESS table with in-frame sequences only. Part of the clones is absent; in the studies checked, under half of the shortfall reflects unresolved V genes, and no reason is known for the rest. The sample table lists roughly 61,000 clones, 88% of them with a count of one. Approximately 3.5% of the sample is taken by the ten largest. The sequenced sample was CD4+ or CD8+ T cells sorted from blood, obtained in a trial of the OX40 agonist ivuxolimab. The receptors come from an adult with an advanced solid tumor such as melanoma, head and neck, liver or kidney cancer.

The chain uses TRBV12-5 and TRBJ2-1; no reliable D call. In germline, CDR1 is LGHNT, CDR2 FRNRAP. V lost 7 bases and J lost 0, with 13 bases in between. The CDR3 length is 15 residues. CDR3 loop: CASAQSWSSYNEQFF. In DNA form, the CDR3 reads TGTGCTAGTGCCCAGAGCTGGAGCTCCTACAATGAGCAGTTCTTC. The full variable domain, its missing parts supplied by reference TRBV12-5 and TRBJ2-1, is DARVTQTPRHKVTEMGQEVTMRCQPILGHNTVFWYRQTMMQGLELLAYFRNRAPLDDSGMPKDRFSAEMPDATLATLKIQPSEPRDSAVYFCASAQSWSSYNEQFFGPGTRLTVL.

The chain joins TRBV6-5 to TRBJ2-1, with unresolved D. CDR1 MNHEY and CDR2 SVGAGI come from the germline V gene. The CDR3 is made up of 15 amino acids. The V end was cut by 5 bases, the J end by 0 bases, with 11 bases between. The CDR3 sequence: CASSPHTGSYNEQFF. CDR3 in DNA: TGTGCCAGCAGTCCCCATACGGGCTCCTACAATGAGCAGTTCTTC.

The gene calls are TRBV11-3 and TRBJ1-1; TRBD1 is a possible D gene (6 bases). The length of the CDR3 is 16 residues. With 1 base removed from V and 0 bases from J, the gap between germline ends came to 12 bases. Germline loops: CDR1 SGHNT, CDR2 YENEEA. DNA for the CDR3: TGTGCCAGCAGCTTAGCCCCCCAGGGGTTGAACACTGAAGCTTTCTTT. It specifies CASSLAPQGLNTEAFF. Full variable domain (outside the CDR3, taken from reference TRBV11-3 and TRBJ1-1): EAGVVQSPRYKIIEKKQPVAFWCNPISGHNTLYWYLQNLGQGPELLIRYENEEAVDDSQLPKDRFSAERLKGVDSTLKIQPAELGDSAVYLCASSLAPQGLNTEAFFGQGTRLTVV.

CDR3 amino acids: CASSYWSGEASPLHF. CDR3 DNA sequence: TGCGCCAGCAGCTACTGGTCAGGGGAGGCTTCACCCCTCCACTTT. The chain links TRBV5-1 to TRBJ1-6; D is possibly TRBD1 (6 bases). Trimming shortened V by 3 bases and J by 9 bases, and 16 bases separated the two germline ends. The germline V gene encodes CDR1 SGHRS and CDR2 YFSETQ. This CDR3 is built from 15 residues.

This clone has just one count. The genes are TRBV5-1 and TRBJ2-7; 8 bases match TRBD1. With V trimmed by 0 bases and J by 2 bases, 4 bases remained unmatched. Germline CDR1 is SGHRS and CDR2 is YFSETQ. This CDR3 is 15 amino acids long. CDR3 region: CASSLAATGAYEQYF. The DNA of the CDR3 is TGCGCCAGCAGCTTGGCCGCGACAGGGGCCTACGAGCAGTACTTC.